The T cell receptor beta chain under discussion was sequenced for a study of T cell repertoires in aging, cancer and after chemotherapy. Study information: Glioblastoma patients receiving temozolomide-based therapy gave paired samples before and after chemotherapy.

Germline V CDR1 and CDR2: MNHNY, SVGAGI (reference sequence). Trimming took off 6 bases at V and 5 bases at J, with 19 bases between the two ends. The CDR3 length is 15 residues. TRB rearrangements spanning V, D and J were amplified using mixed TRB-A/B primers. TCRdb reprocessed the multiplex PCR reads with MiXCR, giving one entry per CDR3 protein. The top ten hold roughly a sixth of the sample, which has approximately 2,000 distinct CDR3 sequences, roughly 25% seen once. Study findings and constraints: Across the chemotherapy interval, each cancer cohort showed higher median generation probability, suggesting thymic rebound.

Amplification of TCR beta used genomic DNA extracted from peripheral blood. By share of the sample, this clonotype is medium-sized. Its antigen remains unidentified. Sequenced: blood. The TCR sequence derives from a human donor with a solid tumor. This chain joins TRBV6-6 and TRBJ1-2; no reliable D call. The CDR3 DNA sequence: TGTGCCAGCAGGGTTCGTGAGACGAGAGATTATGGCTACACCTTC. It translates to CASRVRETRDYGYTF.